A selection of T cell receptor beta chains follows, all from one sample in a study of glioma-infiltrating T cells. MiXCR, run by TCRdb on the multiplex PCR reads, gives a single entry per CDR3 protein. The table records approximately 140,000 distinct CDR3 sequences, more than 20% of them present only once. Sequenced input: glioma tissue, nonneoplastic brain tissue, or PBMCs (not recorded which). These receptors originate from a human donor with low-grade glioma or glioblastoma, undergoing nonglioma brain surgery, or in good health (not recorded which). The CDR3 runs from the conserved cysteine through the conserved F or W. A D gene is named only where the DNA matches it firmly. The size field is filled for only some rows; it gives once, few, many or a size class.

v_call	clone_size	j_call	d_call	cdr3_aa	cdr3_nt
TRBV15	many	TRBJ2-3	-	CATSRDRARWADTQYF	TGTGCCACCAGCAGAGATAGGGCCCGGTGGGCAGATACGCAGTATTTT
TRBV25-1	-	TRBJ2-1	-	CASSEGGYTYNEQFF	TGTGCCAGCAGCGAGGGGGGTTACACCTACAATGAGCAGTTCTTC
TRBV7-2	few	TRBJ2-2	-	CASSFWGEGAGELFF	TGTGCCAGCAGCTTTTGGGGAGAAGGCGCCGGGGAGCTGTTTTTT
TRBV5-4	-	TRBJ2-3	TRBD1	CASSLRDRGRYTQYF	TGTGCCAGCAGCTTGAGGGACAGGGGGCGGTATACGCAGTATTTT
TRBV20-1	once	TRBJ2-5	-	CSARDPIGGDRETQYF	TGCAGTGCTAGAGATCCAATCGGGGGCGACAGGGAGACCCAGTACTTC
TRBV2	many	TRBJ1-2	TRBD1	CASRDRASGGYTF	TGTGCCAGCAGGGACAGGGCATCAGGTGGCTACACCTTC
TRBV7-2	-	TRBJ2-1	-	CASSGGAYEQFF	TGTGCCAGCAGCGGGGGGGCGTATGAGCAGTTCTTC
TRBV14	many	TRBJ2-1	-	CASSPQRPYNEQFF	TGTGCCAGCAGCCCCCAAAGGCCTTACAATGAGCAGTTCTTC
TRBV28	many	TRBJ1-5	-	CASSLSAYLQPQHF	TGTGCCAGCAGTTTAAGCGCTTACCTCCAGCCCCAGCATTTT
TRBV20-1	medium-sized	TRBJ2-1	TRBD2	CSARGLAGYNEQFF	TGCAGTGCTAGGGGACTAGCGGGCTACAATGAGCAGTTCTTC
TRBV2	-	TRBJ1-5	-	CATRAEGDQPQHF	TGTGCCACCCGTGCTGAGGGCGATCAGCCCCAGCATTTT
TRBV7-3	-	TRBJ2-6	-	CASSLFPDSRSGANVLTF	TGTGCCAGCAGCTTATTCCCCGACAGTCGCTCTGGGGCCAACGTCCTGACTTTC
TRBV27	many	TRBJ1-6	TRBD1	CASSLALTGTNSPLHF	TGTGCCAGCAGTTTAGCCCTGACAGGGACTAATTCACCCCTCCACTTT
TRBV7-9	-	TRBJ2-3	-	CASTLPDVPDTQYF	TGTGCCAGCACCCTCCCGGACGTCCCAGATACGCAGTATTTT
TRBV11-3	few	TRBJ1-1	TRBD1	CASGQGMTEAFF	TGTGCCAGTGGACAGGGGATGACTGAAGCTTTCTTT
TRBV6-6	many	TRBJ1-2	-	CASSYSTAYYGYTF	TGTGCCAGCAGTTACTCGACAGCCTATTATGGCTACACCTTC
TRBV7-8	-	TRBJ2-1	TRBD2	CASSMERGLGVNEQFF	TGTGCCAGCAGCATGGAGCGGGGCCTGGGTGTCAATGAGCAGTTCTTC
TRBV7-3	few	TRBJ2-3	-	CASSLISTDAQYF	TGTGCCAGCAGCTTAATTTCTACTGATGCGCAGTATTTT
TRBV7-3	-	TRBJ1-6	-	CASSPGTTNSPLHF	TGTGCCAGCAGCCCCGGGACAACCAATTCACCCCTCCACTTT
TRBV7-9	-	TRBJ1-5	-	CASSRPGEVNQPQHF	TGCGCCAGCAGCCGGCCGGGAGAGGTCAATCAGCCCCAGCATTTT
TRBV19	-	TRBJ2-1	TRBD1	CASSIGQGSYNEQFF	TGTGCCAGTAGTATCGGACAGGGGTCCTACAATGAGCAGTTCTTC
TRBV7-9	-	TRBJ1-1	-	CASSLDTIAEAFF	TGTGCCAGCAGCTTAGATACAATCGCTGAGGCTTTCTTT
TRBV12-3/TRBV12-4	few	TRBJ1-3	-	CASSAHGSSGNTIYF	TGTGCCAGCAGTGCACACGGCTCCTCTGGAAACACCATATATTTT
TRBV20-1	-	TRBJ1-3	-	CSATRDSGNTIYF	TGCAGTGCTACTCGGGACTCTGGAAACACCATATATTTT
TRBV24-1	-	TRBJ2-1	TRBD2	CATSDLAGGRRDEQFF	TGTGCCACCAGTGATCTAGCGGGGGGCCGACGCGATGAGCAGTTCTTC
TRBV3-1	-	TRBJ2-1	-	CASSQVPARDEQFF	TGTGCCAGCAGCCAAGTCCCCGCCCGCGATGAGCAGTTCTTC
TRBV20-1	many	TRBJ1-3	-	CSARGPGNTIYF	TGCAGTGCTAGAGGGCCTGGAAACACCATATATTTT
TRBV5-1	-	TRBJ2-1	-	CASSSLQEKQFF	TGCGCCAGCAGCTCCTTACAGGAAAAGCAGTTCTTC
TRBV2	-	TRBJ1-5	TRBD1	CASSEDRASNQPQHF	TGTGCCAGCAGTGAGGACAGGGCAAGCAATCAGCCCCAGCATTTT
TRBV20-1	few	TRBJ1-3	-	CSARAGLSGNTIYF	TGCAGTGCTAGAGCCGGCCTCTCTGGAAACACCATATATTTT
TRBV7-2	-	TRBJ2-1	TRBD2	CASSPTSGGALNEQFF	TGTGCCAGCAGCCCCACTAGCGGGGGGGCCCTCAATGAGCAGTTCTTC
TRBV27	many	TRBJ1-5	-	CASRNTGNQPQHF	TGTGCCAGCAGGAATACAGGCAATCAGCCCCAGCATTTT
TRBV11-3	-	TRBJ2-3	-	CASSFSADTQYF	TGTGCCAGCAGCTTCTCCGCCGATACGCAGTATTTT
TRBV6-6	few	TRBJ1-3	-	CASSYYRTGSGNTIYF	TGTGCCAGCAGTTACTACCGGACGGGCTCTGGAAACACCATATATTTT
TRBV7-9	few	TRBJ1-6	-	CASGVSDSLNSPLHF	TGTGCCAGCGGGGTTTCAGACAGCTTGAATTCACCCCTCCACTTT
TRBV20-1	many	TRBJ1-5	TRBD1	CSAQTGDSNQPQHF	TGCAGCGCCCAGACAGGGGATAGCAATCAGCCCCAGCATTTT
TRBV12-3/TRBV12-4	few	TRBJ1-1	-	CASSSHGGRVYTEAFF	TGTGCCAGCTCCTCTCACGGGGGCAGGGTATACACTGAAGCTTTCTTT
TRBV27	few	TRBJ1-1	-	CASSSTGTEAFF	TGTGCCAGCAGTTCGACGGGCACTGAAGCTTTCTTT
TRBV6-9	-	TRBJ2-1	TRBD1	CASSPGGGTGPYNEQFF	TGCGCCAGCAGTCCTGGGGGTGGGACAGGCCCCTACAATGAGCAGTTCTTC
TRBV15	-	TRBJ1-2	-	CATSLPVGANYGYTF	TGTGCCACCAGCCTCCCAGTCGGGGCTAACTATGGCTACACCTTC
TRBV6-6	few	TRBJ2-3	-	CASSYGFTLGTDTQYF	TGTGCCAGCAGTTACGGTTTCACGTTAGGGACAGATACGCAGTATTTT
TRBV14	many	TRBJ2-1	-	CASSQEGQGIYNEQFF	TGTGCCAGCAGCCAAGAGGGCCAGGGAATCTACAATGAGCAGTTCTTC
TRBV12-5	-	TRBJ1-5	-	CASGRDVQPQHF	TGTGCTAGTGGAAGGGACGTTCAGCCCCAGCATTTT